These T cell receptor beta chains were read from a single sample in a study of T cells in Graves' hyperthyroidism and ophthalmopathy. TCRdb itself ran the multiplex PCR reads through MiXCR, one entry per CDR3 protein. The sample carries 340,000 or so distinct CDR3 sequences, over 15% recorded once. Sequencing used blood. Every receptor here comes from a man aged 30 to 39 with Graves' hyperthyroidism. Each CDR3 is given with its conserved first and last residue. The D gene is left open where the match is weak. Clone sizes are given selectively: once, few, many, or a class where the clone is expanded.

TRBJ1-2	TRBV28	once	NA	TGTGCCAGCACTCGACCCGCTAACTATGGCTACACCTTC	CASTRPANYGYTF
TRBJ2-1	TRBV7-9	few	NA	TGTGCCAGCAGCCGGACCGAGAGGGCCCATGAGCAGTTCTTC	CASSRTERAHEQFF
TRBJ2-6	TRBV27	few	NA	TGTGCCAGCAGTTTTTCAGGGGTCGGGGCCAACGTCCTGACTTTC	CASSFSGVGANVLTF
TRBJ2-1	TRBV11-3	many	NA	TGTGCCAGCAGCTTAGATCTGGGACCCCAGGGCTCCGATGAGCAGTTCTTC	CASSLDLGPQGSDEQFF
TRBJ1-1	TRBV2	many	NA	TGTGCCAGCGCCGGGGATTGGAACACTGAAGCTTTCTTT	CASAGDWNTEAFF
TRBJ1-1	TRBV5-1	many	TRBD1	TGCGCCAGCAGCCGCGGACAGGGGGGCGACACTGAAGCTTTCTTT	CASSRGQGGDTEAFF
TRBJ2-3	TRBV6-2/TRBV6-3	many	TRBD2	TGTGCCAGCAGTTACTCGGCTAGCGGGGGGAGCACAGATACGCAGTATTTT	CASSYSASGGSTDTQYF
TRBJ2-1	TRBV29-1	few	TRBD2	TGCAGCGTTGAGAGTAGCGGGAGGGCCTATGAGCAGTTCTTC	CSVESSGRAYEQFF
TRBJ2-7	TRBV6-1	NA	NA	TGTGCCAGCAGCGGCGGGCATTCCTACGAGCAGTACTTC	CASSGGHSYEQYF
TRBJ2-3	TRBV29-1	NA	NA	TGCAGCGTTGAAGCGGGAGTGCGCACAGATACGCAGTATTTT	CSVEAGVRTDTQYF